Detailed here is one TCR beta chain. Its specificity is not known. This sample was included in a study of shared clonotypes between healthy human individuals. Study-wide context: Three CD4 naive, three CD4 memory, two CD8 naive and one CD8 memory plate were used per donor. Study results and caveats: Lower generation probabilities were found for non-shared clonotypes than for those shared by all four donors. How much donors shared clonotypes was expected to be affected by sequencing depth.

The germline V gene has CDR1 WNHNN and CDR2 SYGVQD (reference sequence). This CDR3 comprises 15 residues. V was pared by 3 bases and J by 1 base, with 10 bases between. Naive CD8 cells comprised CD45RO-negative, CCR7-positively selected cells, excluding terminally differentiated effector memory CD45RA+ cells. Profiled with immunoSEQ multiplex PCR; TCRdb holds only in-frame clones, not every one. In the table there are more than 2 million clones, roughly 95% of which are singletons. The sequence was collected from a man younger than 35 in good health. Some clones in this sample may be carry-over from other donors' samples. This rearrangement joins TRBV10-1 to TRBJ2-1; D call uncertain. What was sequenced was naive CD8+ T cells from PBMCs. This CDR3 reads CASSERAYSYNEQFF. In nucleotides, the CDR3 is TGCGCCAGCAGTGAAAGGGCGTATTCCTACAATGAGCAGTTCTTC.